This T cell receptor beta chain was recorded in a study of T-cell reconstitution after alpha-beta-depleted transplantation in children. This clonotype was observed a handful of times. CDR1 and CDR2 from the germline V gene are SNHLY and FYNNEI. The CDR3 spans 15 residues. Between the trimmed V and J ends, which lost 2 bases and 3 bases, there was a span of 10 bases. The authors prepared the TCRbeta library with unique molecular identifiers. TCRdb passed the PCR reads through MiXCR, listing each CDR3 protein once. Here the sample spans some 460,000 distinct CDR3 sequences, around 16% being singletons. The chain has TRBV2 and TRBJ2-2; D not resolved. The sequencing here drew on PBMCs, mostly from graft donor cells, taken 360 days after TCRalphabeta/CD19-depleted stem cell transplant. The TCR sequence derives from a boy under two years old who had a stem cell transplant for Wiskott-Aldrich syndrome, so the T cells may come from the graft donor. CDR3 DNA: TGTGCCAGCAGTGAAAACCCTCATTACACCGGGGAGCTGTTTTTT. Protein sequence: CASSENPHYTGELFF.